This is a list of T cell receptor beta chains from one sample in a study of metastatic and nonmetastatic thyroid tumors. TCRdb called clones again from the PCR reads with MiXCR. The sample contains about 93,000 clones, roughly 13% of which appear only once. The sequencing input was blood. Source of these receptors: a female donor with papillary thyroid cancer or a benign thyroid nodule (not recorded which). Some clones in this sample may be carry-over from other donors' samples. The conserved cysteine and the conserved F or W are not part of the CDR3 here. The D gene is left open where the match is weak.

d_call: .
v_call: TRBV11-2
j_call: TRBJ2-7
cdr3_length: 11
cdr3_aa: ASSTRTAYEQY

d_call: .
v_call: TRBV2
j_call: TRBJ1-1
cdr3_length: 12
cdr3_aa: ASRPHLEDTEAF

d_call: TRBD1
v_call: TRBV7-8
j_call: TRBJ1-4
cdr3_length: 14
cdr3_aa: ASSPQQTGSDEKLF

d_call: TRBD2
v_call: TRBV28
j_call: TRBJ2-2
cdr3_length: 15
cdr3_aa: ASNRLAGPRVNGELF

d_call: .
v_call: TRBV11-2
j_call: TRBJ2-7
cdr3_length: 13
cdr3_aa: ASSYRTGGSGEQY

d_call: .
v_call: TRBV20-1
j_call: TRBJ1-2
cdr3_length: 10
cdr3_aa: SARATGYGYT

d_call: TRBD2
v_call: TRBV6-5
j_call: TRBJ2-1
cdr3_length: 15
cdr3_aa: ASSYVGGRGPNNEQF

d_call: TRBD1
v_call: TRBV30
j_call: TRBJ1-4
cdr3_length: 14
cdr3_aa: AWNDDPGTGDEKLF

d_call: .
v_call: TRBV4-2
j_call: TRBJ1-1
cdr3_length: 12
cdr3_aa: ASSPGSGRMKAF

d_call: .
v_call: TRBV5-4
j_call: TRBJ2-3
cdr3_length: 15
cdr3_aa: ASSFRRQSGATDTQY

d_call: .
v_call: TRBV30
j_call: TRBJ1-2
cdr3_length: 9
cdr3_aa: AWMRGDGYT

d_call: .
v_call: TRBV6-2/TRBV6-3
j_call: TRBJ2-2
cdr3_length: 12
cdr3_aa: ASSTQGFGGELF

d_call: .
v_call: TRBV7-6
j_call: TRBJ2-3
cdr3_length: 13
cdr3_aa: ASSLGQTITDTQY

d_call: .
v_call: TRBV24-1
j_call: TRBJ2-7
cdr3_length: 13
cdr3_aa: ATSDPRGGFYEQY

d_call: .
v_call: TRBV12-3/TRBV12-4
j_call: TRBJ1-2
cdr3_length: 13
cdr3_aa: ASSFWSRANYGYT

d_call: .
v_call: TRBV7-9
j_call: TRBJ1-1
cdr3_length: 12
cdr3_aa: ASSSIMANTEAF

d_call: .
v_call: TRBV4-2
j_call: TRBJ1-6
cdr3_length: 14
cdr3_aa: ASSQDRGSYNSPLH

d_call: TRBD1
v_call: TRBV15
j_call: TRBJ1-2
cdr3_length: 11
cdr3_aa: ATSIGTAYGYT

d_call: .
v_call: TRBV28
j_call: TRBJ2-7
cdr3_length: 12
cdr3_aa: ASSLSGSSYEQY

d_call: .
v_call: TRBV14
j_call: TRBJ2-2
cdr3_length: 13
cdr3_aa: ASSQDKGLTGELF

d_call: .
v_call: TRBV5-1
j_call: TRBJ1-6
cdr3_length: 13
cdr3_aa: ASSLERGSNSPLH

d_call: .
v_call: TRBV19
j_call: TRBJ2-7
cdr3_length: 17
cdr3_aa: ASSIGIERAPQPSYEQY

d_call: .
v_call: TRBV19
j_call: TRBJ1-1
cdr3_length: 10
cdr3_aa: ASSPLAGEAF

d_call: TRBD1
v_call: TRBV9
j_call: TRBJ1-2
cdr3_length: 12
cdr3_aa: ASSVSGGDYGYT

d_call: TRBD1
v_call: TRBV28
j_call: TRBJ2-1
cdr3_length: 13
cdr3_aa: ASSPTGTGFNEQF

d_call: .
v_call: TRBV20-1
j_call: TRBJ2-2
cdr3_length: 13
cdr3_aa: SARDSSSATGELF

d_call: TRBD1
v_call: TRBV19
j_call: TRBJ2-7
cdr3_length: 13
cdr3_aa: ASSRGQASSYEQY

d_call: .
v_call: TRBV5-1
j_call: TRBJ2-7
cdr3_length: 10
cdr3_aa: ASSLTVEEQY

d_call: .
v_call: TRBV6-1
j_call: TRBJ2-3
cdr3_length: 11
cdr3_aa: AGASGTLDTQY

d_call: .
v_call: TRBV5-4
j_call: TRBJ2-1
cdr3_length: 12
cdr3_aa: ASSHIAAGNEQF

d_call: .
v_call: TRBV7-6
j_call: TRBJ2-1
cdr3_length: 14
cdr3_aa: ASSLVYKSSYNEQF

d_call: TRBD2
v_call: TRBV25-1
j_call: TRBJ2-7
cdr3_length: 13
cdr3_aa: ASSKAGGSSYEQY

d_call: .
v_call: TRBV6-1
j_call: TRBJ1-1
cdr3_length: 11
cdr3_aa: ASSESRSSEAF

d_call: .
v_call: TRBV9
j_call: TRBJ2-5
cdr3_length: 13
cdr3_aa: ASSPSPIREETQY

d_call: .
v_call: TRBV19
j_call: TRBJ2-5
cdr3_length: 11
cdr3_aa: ASNPGNQETQY

d_call: TRBD2
v_call: TRBV2
j_call: TRBJ2-1
cdr3_length: 13
cdr3_aa: ASSRYTSGTDEQF

d_call: TRBD1
v_call: TRBV2
j_call: TRBJ2-7
cdr3_length: 10
cdr3_aa: ASSRDSYEQY

d_call: .
v_call: TRBV20-1
j_call: TRBJ2-5
cdr3_length: 11
cdr3_aa: SASPGQQETQY

d_call: .
v_call: TRBV5-1
j_call: TRBJ2-1
cdr3_length: 12
cdr3_aa: ASSLGNSYNEQF

d_call: .
v_call: TRBV12-3/TRBV12-4
j_call: TRBJ2-7
cdr3_length: 10
cdr3_aa: ASSFRGYEQY

d_call: .
v_call: TRBV5-1
j_call: TRBJ1-1
cdr3_length: 12
cdr3_aa: ASSLGTVNTEAS

d_call: .
v_call: TRBV6-1
j_call: TRBJ2-1
cdr3_length: 11
cdr3_aa: ASSPGQNNEQF

d_call: TRBD2
v_call: TRBV5-4
j_call: TRBJ2-1
cdr3_length: 13
cdr3_aa: ASSLGSGRNNEQF

d_call: TRBD2
v_call: TRBV6-5
j_call: TRBJ2-1
cdr3_length: 15
cdr3_aa: ASILPVAGGPQWEQF

d_call: TRBD1
v_call: TRBV25-1
j_call: TRBJ1-4
cdr3_length: 11
cdr3_aa: ASGRTGTEKLF

d_call: .
v_call: TRBV11-2
j_call: TRBJ2-1
cdr3_length: 14
cdr3_aa: ASSSPRGAGYNEQF

d_call: .
v_call: TRBV11-3
j_call: TRBJ2-5
cdr3_length: 13
cdr3_aa: ASSLGGNAQETQY

d_call: .
v_call: TRBV5-4
j_call: TRBJ2-2
cdr3_length: 12
cdr3_aa: ASSLSVGGGELF

d_call: .
v_call: TRBV7-9
j_call: TRBJ2-7
cdr3_length: 12
cdr3_aa: ASSKGGGTYEQY

d_call: TRBD2
v_call: TRBV6-4
j_call: TRBJ2-1
cdr3_length: 20
cdr3_aa: ASSEPGLAGYNPKSSYNEQF

d_call: .
v_call: TRBV27
j_call: TRBJ1-5
cdr3_length: 12
cdr3_aa: ASSLGTGVKPQH

d_call: TRBD2
v_call: TRBV7-2
j_call: TRBJ2-7
cdr3_length: 14
cdr3_aa: ASSPAGGLFSYEQY

d_call: .
v_call: TRBV20-1
j_call: TRBJ1-1
cdr3_length: 11
cdr3_aa: SALREVNTEAF

d_call: TRBD2
v_call: TRBV6-1
j_call: TRBJ2-3
cdr3_length: 13
cdr3_aa: ASSRLAELSDTQY

d_call: TRBD1
v_call: TRBV20-1
j_call: TRBJ2-5
cdr3_length: 13
cdr3_aa: SARVLGQGEETQY

d_call: .
v_call: TRBV2
j_call: TRBJ2-7
cdr3_length: 12
cdr3_aa: ASSEEGIRYEQY

d_call: .
v_call: TRBV6-2/TRBV6-3
j_call: TRBJ2-1
cdr3_length: 11
cdr3_aa: ASSYPLGGEQF

d_call: .
v_call: TRBV4-3
j_call: TRBJ1-1
cdr3_length: 12
cdr3_aa: ASSQAVMNTEAF

d_call: .
v_call: TRBV6-2/TRBV6-3
j_call: TRBJ1-4
cdr3_length: 12
cdr3_aa: ASNTGREVEKLF

d_call: .
v_call: TRBV2
j_call: TRBJ2-4
cdr3_length: 13
cdr3_aa: ASSEVGPRGNIQY